Listed below are T cell receptor beta chains from one sample, sequenced in a study of shared clonotypes between healthy human individuals. The method was immunoSEQ multiplex PCR; TCRdb's version includes in-frame clones alone and lacks a portion of them. The profile shows about 800,000 clones, about 96% of them singletons. The sequenced sample was naive CD8+ T cells sorted from blood. These TCRs come from a man aged 25-45 years in good health. Each CDR3 is given with its conserved first and last residue. A D gene is named only where the DNA matches it firmly.

J gene: TRBJ2-1; V gene: TRBV9; D gene: NA; CDR3 length: 15; CDR3 protein: CASSGAGSSYNEQFF; CDR3 DNA: TGTGCCAGCAGCGGAGCGGGTTCCTCCTACAATGAGCAGTTCTTC
J gene: TRBJ2-7; V gene: TRBV9; D gene: NA; CDR3 length: 14; CDR3 protein: CASSVGGRAHEQYF; CDR3 DNA: TGTGCCAGCAGCGTAGGAGGTAGGGCGCACGAGCAGTACTTC
J gene: TRBJ2-7; V gene: TRBV29-1; D gene: NA; CDR3 length: 12; CDR3 protein: CSARTASYEQYF; CDR3 DNA: TGCAGCGCAAGGACAGCTAGCTACGAGCAGTACTTC
J gene: TRBJ2-7; V gene: TRBV27; D gene: TRBD1; CDR3 length: 16; CDR3 protein: CASSSTGGLMSYEQYF; CDR3 DNA: TGTGCCAGCAGTTCAACAGGGGGTTTGATGTCCTACGAGCAGTACTTC
J gene: TRBJ1-5; V gene: TRBV7-9; D gene: NA; CDR3 length: 13; CDR3 protein: CASSLEGRQPQHF; CDR3 DNA: TGTGCCAGCAGCTTAGAGGGTCGTCAGCCCCAGCATTTT
J gene: TRBJ1-1; V gene: TRBV7-9; D gene: NA; CDR3 length: 15; CDR3 protein: CASQDTKKLNTEAFF; CDR3 DNA: TGTGCCAGCCAAGATACGAAGAAGCTGAACACTGAAGCTTTCTTT
J gene: TRBJ2-7; V gene: TRBV18; D gene: TRBD2; CDR3 length: 13; CDR3 protein: CASSPISGFEQYF; CDR3 DNA: TGTGCCAGCTCACCCATTAGCGGGTTCGAGCAGTACTTC
J gene: TRBJ2-2; V gene: TRBV5-5; D gene: TRBD2; CDR3 length: 14; CDR3 protein: CASSLAVAGGELFF; CDR3 DNA: TGTGCCAGCAGCTTGGCAGTAGCGGGCGGGGAGCTGTTTTTT
J gene: TRBJ2-3; V gene: TRBV7-9; D gene: TRBD1; CDR3 length: 17; CDR3 protein: CASSLGTGTGPTDTQYF; CDR3 DNA: TGTGCCAGCAGCTTAGGTACCGGGACAGGGCCCACAGATACGCAGTATTTT
J gene: TRBJ2-3; V gene: TRBV2; D gene: NA; CDR3 length: 14; CDR3 protein: CARRQLIATDTQYF; CDR3 DNA: TGTGCCAGAAGACAGCTTATAGCCACAGATACGCAGTATTTT
J gene: TRBJ1-1; V gene: TRBV7-8; D gene: NA; CDR3 length: 14; CDR3 protein: CASSERDGPTEAFF; CDR3 DNA: TGTGCCAGCAGCGAACGGGACGGTCCCACTGAAGCTTTCTTT
J gene: TRBJ1-1; V gene: TRBV4-2; D gene: NA; CDR3 length: 15; CDR3 protein: CASSQEWGRGTEAFF; CDR3 DNA: TGTGCCAGCAGCCAAGAGTGGGGGCGTGGCACTGAAGCTTTCTTT
J gene: TRBJ2-7; V gene: TRBV27; D gene: NA; CDR3 length: 14; CDR3 protein: CASSSYRDDYEQYF; CDR3 DNA: TGTGCCAGCAGTTCATATCGGGACGACTACGAGCAGTACTTC
J gene: TRBJ1-1; V gene: TRBV7-9; D gene: NA; CDR3 length: 15; CDR3 protein: CASSRSTGPNTEAFF; CDR3 DNA: TGTGCCAGCAGCCGAAGTACGGGCCCGAACACTGAAGCTTTCTTT
J gene: TRBJ2-7; V gene: TRBV4-1; D gene: TRBD2; CDR3 length: 11; CDR3 protein: CASSNQRDQYF; CDR3 DNA: TGCGCCAGCAGCAATCAGCGGGACCAGTACTTC
J gene: TRBJ1-1; V gene: TRBV29-1; D gene: NA; CDR3 length: 10; CDR3 protein: CSVNAVEAFF; CDR3 DNA: TGCAGCGTTAACGCGGTTGAAGCTTTCTTT
J gene: TRBJ2-1; V gene: TRBV6-4; D gene: TRBD2; CDR3 length: 15; CDR3 protein: CASSDIAGSYNEQFF; CDR3 DNA: TGTGCCAGCAGTGACATAGCGGGCTCCTACAATGAGCAGTTCTTC
J gene: TRBJ2-1; V gene: TRBV19; D gene: NA; CDR3 length: 15; CDR3 protein: CASSIGTGVYNEQFF; CDR3 DNA: TGTGCCAGTAGTATTGGGACGGGGGTTTACAATGAGCAGTTCTTC
J gene: TRBJ1-2; V gene: TRBV4-1; D gene: NA; CDR3 length: 15; CDR3 protein: CASSPSWVDDYGYTF; CDR3 DNA: TGCGCCAGCAGCCCCTCGTGGGTCGACGACTATGGCTACACCTTC
J gene: TRBJ2-7; V gene: TRBV9; D gene: TRBD2; CDR3 length: 13; CDR3 protein: CASSSGDSYEQYF; CDR3 DNA: TGTGCCAGCTCAAGCGGGGACTCCTACGAGCAGTACTTC
J gene: TRBJ2-1; V gene: TRBV4-3; D gene: NA; CDR3 length: 18; CDR3 protein: CASSQDPAHGSTYNEQFF; CDR3 DNA: TGCGCCAGCAGCCAAGATCCAGCCCACGGGAGCACCTACAATGAGCAGTTCTTC
J gene: TRBJ2-1; V gene: TRBV15; D gene: NA; CDR3 length: 15; CDR3 protein: CATSRTPMDINEQFF; CDR3 DNA: TGTGCCACCAGCAGAACCCCCATGGACATCAATGAGCAGTTCTTC
J gene: TRBJ2-1; V gene: TRBV7-7; D gene: NA; CDR3 length: 15; CDR3 protein: CASSVRVAPYNEQFF; CDR3 DNA: TGTGCCAGCAGCGTAAGGGTAGCACCCTACAATGAGCAGTTCTTC